The 8 T cell receptor beta chains below all came from one sample that was sequenced in a study of blood T cell repertoires in COVID-19 (dated by TCRdb to the early 2020s). The library was obtained by the immunoSEQ multiplex PCR assay. TCRdb holds this immuneACCESS table with in-frame rearrangements only. Some clones are missing; in checked studies, unresolved V genes explain under half, and the rest has no known cause. The sample table holds 45,000 to 65,000 clones, of which approximately 80% were seen once. The ten largest clonotypes hold roughly 23% of the sample. Sequencing input: peripheral blood. These receptor sequences come from a human donor in a cohort sampled during active COVID-19.

This chain joins TRBV18 and TRBJ2-6; a weak D match, TRBD1 (5 bases). Germline lookup yields CDR1 KGHSH and CDR2 LQKENI. Trimming cost V 6 bases and J 2 bases, with 11 bases left between them. CDR3 length: 15 residues. CDR3 DNA sequence: TGTGCCAGCTCCCTACAACAGGCTGGGGCCAACGTCCTGACTTTC. It codes for CASSLQQAGANVLTF.

This clone has just a few counts. This CDR3 reads CASSERTQNYGYTF. CDR3 nucleotides: TGTGCCAGCAGTGAAAGGACACAGAACTATGGCTACACCTTC. The rearrangement uses TRBV6-1 and TRBJ1-2; perhaps TRBD1 as D (5 bases). Trimming left V 2 bases short and J 2 bases short, with 9 bases between. The CDR3 covers 14 residues. Germline lookup yields CDR1 MNHNS and CDR2 SASEGT.

CDR3 sequence: CASSVLGGAGTGELFF. CDR3 DNA sequence: TGTGCCAGCAGCGTATTAGGGGGGGCCGGTACCGGGGAGCTGTTTTTT. This sequence joins TRBV9 and TRBJ2-2; D perhaps matches TRBD2 (7 bases). The CDR3 has 16 amino acids. Germline values: CDR1 SGDLS, CDR2 YYNGEE. V shed 1 base and J shed 5 bases, with 15 bases lying between them.

This chain uses TRBV19 with TRBJ2-3, with TRBD2 matching 9 bases. Germline V gene sequence: CDR1 LNHDA, CDR2 SQIVND (reference sequence). Losses at the gene ends were 6 bases for V and 0 bases for J; bases not matched to a gene: 10. The CDR3 length is 17 residues. Written as DNA, the CDR3 is TGTGCCAGTAGAAAGCGGCTAGCGGGGCGAAGCACAGATACGCAGTATTTT. Its protein is CASRKRLAGRSTDTQYF.

This chain joins TRBV6-1 and TRBJ2-7, with 10 bases that match TRBD1. V was pared by 6 bases and J by 4 bases, with 6 bases of the junction left unmatched. The V gene's germline CDR1 is MNHNS and CDR2 SASEGT. The CDR3 is 14 residues long. The CDR3, as DNA: TGTGCCAGCAGACTCGACAGGGGGCTGTACGAGCAGTACTTC. Encoded protein: CASRLDRGLYEQYF.

The rearrangement uses TRBV18 and TRBJ2-5; no firm D call. Trimming stripped 6 bases from V and 4 bases from J, with 15 bases between. This CDR3 spans 14 amino acids. From germline, CDR1 is KGHSH and CDR2 LQKENI. Here the CDR3 reads CASSPSSSRETQYF. CDR3 bases: TGTGCCAGCTCTCCCTCGAGTTCCCGAGAGACCCAGTACTTC.

The CDR3 reads CASSSAGAGYNEQFF. The CDR3 coding sequence is TGTGCCAGCAGCTCAGCTGGGGCGGGGTACAATGAGCAGTTCTTC. The chain has TRBV7-9 and TRBJ2-1, with D perhaps TRBD2 (6 bases). The CDR3 length is 15 residues. The germline CDR1 and CDR2 sequences are SEHNR and FQNEAQ (reference sequence). V lost 4 bases to trimming and J lost 4 bases, with 14 bases between them.

The chain uses TRBV4-2 and TRBJ2-1; weak D call: TRBD2 (5 bases). CDR3 size: 16 residues. With 1 base removed from V and 0 bases from J, the gap between germline ends came to 10 bases. Germline CDR1 and CDR2: LGHNA and YNFKEQ. DNA for the CDR3: TGTGCCAGCAGCCAAGTAGCGTCGAGCTCCTACAATGAGCAGTTCTTC. It translates to CASSQVASSSYNEQFF.